These 32 T cell receptor beta chains came from one sample sequenced in a study of early T cells in non-severe SARS-CoV-2 infection. TCRdb analysed the 5' RACE reads with MiXCR anew, one entry per CDR3 protein. The sample shows some 30,000 distinct CDR3 sequences, 3.5% to 5.5% of them seen only once. The sample in question was whole blood, obtained at baseline. The receptors come from an adult who was a healthcare worker with PCR-confirmed SARS-CoV-2 infection or an uninfected control (not recorded which).

This clonotype was observed at least ten times. The rearrangement links TRBV7-3 to TRBJ1-3; D may be TRBD1 (5 bases). This CDR3 contains 13 residues. Trimming pared 5 bases from V and 2 bases from J, leaving 7 bases between. Germline lookup yields CDR1 SGHTA and CDR2 FQGTGA. The CDR3 DNA follows: TGTGCCAGCAGCCCAGGGCCTGGAAACACCATATATTTT. It encodes CASSPGPGNTIYF.

This clonotype has only a few counts. The rearrangement links TRBV6-2 or TRBV6-3 to TRBJ2-7; the D gene is possibly TRBD2 (6 bases). This CDR3 has 16 amino acids. Trimming shortened V by 4 bases and J by 4 bases, and 20 bases separated the two germline ends. From germline, CDR1 is MNHEY and CDR2 SVGEGT. The CDR3 sequence: CASSSLGAGKRYEQYF. The CDR3 nucleotides are TGTGCCAGCAGTTCGCTCGGGGCGGGGAAGCGGTACGAGCAGTACTTC.

This clonotype has at least ten counts. This chain connects TRBV12-5 to TRBJ2-3, with D uncertain. CDR1 is LGHNT and CDR2 is FRNRAP in the germline V gene. The V gene lost 1 base and the J gene lost 4 bases, with 9 bases spanning the gap. This CDR3 has 14 amino acids. CDR3 sequence reads: CASGLEVASDTQYF. The CDR3 DNA is TGTGCTAGTGGTTTGGAGGTCGCGTCAGATACGCAGTATTTT. Full variable domain (outside the CDR3, taken from reference TRBV12-5 and TRBJ2-3): DARVTQTPRHKVTEMGQEVTMRCQPILGHNTVFWYRQTMMQGLELLAYFRNRAPLDDSGMPKDRFSAEMPDATLATLKIQPSEPRDSAVYFCASGLEVASDTQYFGPGTRLTVL.

This clonotype has at least ten counts. The chain combines TRBV4-3 with TRBJ2-2; 7 bases map to TRBD1. Unmatched junction bases numbered 4, after V lost 0 bases and J lost 6 bases. Germline CDR1 reads LGHNA; CDR2 reads YSLEER. This CDR3 is 15 amino acids long. The CDR3 loop reads CASSQDRGFSGELFF. The CDR3 DNA reads TGCGCCAGCAGCCAAGACAGGGGGTTCTCCGGGGAGCTGTTTTTT.

This clonotype was observed many times. The rearrangement joins TRBV3-1 to TRBJ2-2; no reliable D call. Germline loops: CDR1 LGHDT, CDR2 YNNKEL (reference sequence). CDR3 length: 13 amino acids. The V and J ends lost 1 base and 1 base respectively, with 1 base between them. In DNA, the CDR3 is TGTGCCAGCAGCCAAGGGAACACCGGGGAGCTGTTTTTT. This translates into CASSQGNTGELFF.

This clonotype was seen only a few times. The chain uses TRBV19 and TRBJ2-5, with TRBD1 matching over 7 bases. Per the germline V gene, CDR1 is LNHDA and CDR2 is SQIVND (reference sequence). V dropped 5 bases and J dropped 0; count of bases not matched to a gene: 6. The CDR3 is 15 amino acids. The CDR3 spells CASSFRDSYQETQYF. The CDR3 DNA sequence: TGTGCCAGTAGTTTCCGGGACAGCTACCAAGAGACCCAGTACTTC. The variable domain in full, completed from reference TRBV19 and TRBJ2-5, reads DGGITQSPKYLFRKEGQNVTLSCEQNLNHDAMYWYRQDPGQGLRLIYYSQIVNDFQKGDIAEGYSVSREKKESFPLTVTSAQKNPTAFYLCASSFRDSYQETQYFGPGTRLLVL.

This clonotype was picked up many times. This chain connects TRBV6-2 or TRBV6-3 to TRBJ2-1, with D possibly being TRBD1 or TRBD2 (5 bases each). Per germline, CDR1 MNHEY and CDR2 SVGEGT. The V gene lost 11 bases and the J gene lost 1 base, with 15 bases spanning the gap. The CDR3 has 14 residues. The CDR3 bases are TGTGCCGTCACCGGGGCTATATCCTACAATGAGCAGTTCTTC. Encoded protein: CAVTGAISYNEQFF.

This clonotype has at least ten counts. CDR3 region: CASSFSGRATYNEQFF. The CDR3 bases are TGTGCCAGCAGCTTTAGCGGGAGGGCCACCTACAATGAGCAGTTCTTC. The J gene is TRBJ2-1, the V gene TRBV7-9; 11 bases match TRBD2. The V segment lost 3 bases and the J segment 2 bases; nucleotides outside the gene matches: 3. CDR1 is SEHNR, CDR2 FQNEAQ, per germline (reference sequence). The CDR3 contains 16 residues.

There are many counts of this clonotype. The chain joins TRBV7-9 to TRBJ1-5, with D hard to call. CDR1 SEHNR and CDR2 FQNEAQ come from the germline V gene (reference sequence). Between the trimmed V and J ends, which lost 5 bases and 3 bases, there was a span of 11 bases. This CDR3 is built from 14 residues. Here the CDR3 reads CASSPPGNNQPQHF. CDR3 nucleotides: TGTGCCAGCAGCCCCCCCGGGAACAATCAGCCCCAGCATTTT.

This clonotype was counted at least ten times. The chain joins TRBV5-1 to TRBJ2-7; D remains unclear. Trimming shortened V by 4 bases and J by 3 bases, and 8 bases separated the two germline ends. Germline lookup yields CDR1 SGHRS and CDR2 YFSETQ. This CDR3 has 12 residues. CDR3 DNA sequence: TGCGCCAGCAGCCAGGTTCACTACGAGCAGTACTTC. Amino acids: CASSQVHYEQYF.

This clonotype was observed a handful of times. This rearrangement joins TRBV11-2 to TRBJ2-6; D unresolved. Trimming stripped 5 bases from V and 3 bases from J, with 11 bases between. The germline CDR1 and CDR2 sequences are SGHAT and FQNNGV. CDR3 length: 15 amino acids. The CDR3 DNA reads TGTGCCAGCAGCCCTTCACCGATTGGGGCCAACGTCCTGACTTTC. The encoded protein is CASSPSPIGANVLTF. The full variable domain, rest sourced from reference TRBV11-2 and TRBJ2-6, is EAGVAQSPRYKIIEKRQSVAFWCNPISGHATLYWYQQILGQGPKLLIQFQNNGVVDDSQLPKDRFSAERLKGVDSTLKIQPAKLEDSAVYLCASSPSPIGANVLTFGAGSRLTVL.

This clonotype was seen repeatedly, ten times or more. The chain links TRBV7-2 to TRBJ1-6, with 9 nucleotides matching TRBD1. The germline gives CDR1 SGHTA, CDR2 FQGNSA. After removal of 6 bases from V and 7 bases from J, the junction contained 7 bases not matched to a gene. This CDR3 is built from 15 residues. CDR3 nucleotide sequence: TGTGCCAGCAGTTATACCGGGACAGGGAATTCACCCCTCCACTTT. Its translation: CASSYTGTGNSPLHF.

This clonotype was seen many times. This sequence joins TRBV20-1 and TRBJ2-5; 7 bases map to TRBD1. CDR3 length: 13 residues. Unmatched junction bases numbered 6, after V lost 5 bases and J lost 3 bases. Germline V gene sequence: CDR1 DFQATT, CDR2 SNEGSKA (reference sequence). The CDR3 DNA sequence: TGCAGTGCTCACACCGGGACAGAAGAGACCCAGTACTTC. It translates to CSAHTGTEETQYF.

At least ten counts were recorded for this clonotype. The V and J genes are TRBV15 and TRBJ2-7, with D unclear. CDR1 and CDR2 from the germline V gene are LNHNV and YYDKDF (reference sequence). The CDR3 runs to 15 residues. V was shortened by 5 bases and J by 1 base, with 15 bases between the two germline ends. The CDR3 nucleotides read TGTGCCACCAGCCCCCTTGGAGTAGAGTCCTACGAGCAGTACTTC. Translating it yields CATSPLGVESYEQYF. Complete variable domain (other parts from reference TRBV15 and TRBJ2-7): DAMVIQNPRYQVTQFGKPVTLSCSQTLNHNVMYWYQQKSSQAPKLLFHYYDKDFNNEADTPDNFQSRRPNTSFCFLDIRSPGLGDTAMYLCATSPLGVESYEQYFGPGTRLTVT.

This sequence joins TRBV6-5 and TRBJ2-7, with 9 bases lining up with TRBD1. The CDR3 contains 15 residues. Germline CDR1 and CDR2: MNHEY and SVGAGI. Trimming cost V 4 bases and J 4 bases; bases outside gene matches: 8. Here the CDR3 DNA reads TGTGCCAGCAGTTCCCAACAGGGGGCTCGTTACGAGCAGTACTTC. It codes for CASSSQQGARYEQYF.

The chain is built from TRBV7-2 and TRBJ2-5; the D is unclear. CDR1 and CDR2 from the germline V gene are SGHTA and FQGNSA. The CDR3 length is 13 residues. V lost 5 bases and J 1 base, leaving 8 bases between the germline ends. CDR3 coding DNA: TGTGCCAGCAGCCCCCCCGCCCAAGAGACCCAGTACTTC. This gives the protein CASSPPAQETQYF.

There are many counts of this clonotype. The chain employs TRBV2 and TRBJ2-7, with D uncertain. CDR3 length: 16 amino acids. Trimming stripped 3 bases from V and 3 bases from J, with 18 bases between. The V gene's germline CDR1 is SNHLY and CDR2 FYNNEI. CDR3 amino acids: CASSEAADGGFYEQYF. The CDR3 region has the DNA TGTGCCAGCAGTGAGGCTGCGGACGGCGGTTTCTACGAGCAGTACTTC.

This clonotype was recorded at least ten times. The chain combines TRBV12-3 or TRBV12-4 with TRBJ2-1, with a possible D match to TRBD2 (5 bases). CDR3 size: 14 residues. Between the trimmed V and J ends, which lost 2 bases and 4 bases, there was a span of 9 bases. The DNA of the CDR3 is TGTGCCAGCAGTTTAACACCGGGGTACAATGAGCAGTTCTTC. Its translation is CASSLTPGYNEQFF.

This clonotype showed up many times. The V and J genes are TRBV7-2 and TRBJ2-1; D could derive from TRBD1 or TRBD2 (7 bases each). CDR1 and CDR2 from the germline V gene are SGHTA and FQGNSA. The CDR3 sequence is 15 residues long. Trimming took off 6 bases at V and 6 bases at J, with 18 bases between the two ends. CDR3 DNA: TGTGCCAGCAGTCGACAGGGAGGGGCTCCCAATGAGCAGTTCTTC. Its protein is CASSRQGGAPNEQFF.

This clonotype was observed a few times. Given a much more abundant clone one base away, this may be a read error. The genes are TRBV14 and TRBJ2-7; D might be TRBD1 or TRBD2, each matching 5 bases. This CDR3 has 15 residues. Germline V gene sequence: CDR1 SGHDN, CDR2 FVKESK. V was cut by 1 base and J by 4 bases, with 14 bases left in between. As DNA, the CDR3 is TGTGCCAGCAGCCAAGTTGACGGGGCTTCTTACGAGCAGTACTTC. Its translation: CASSQVDGASYEQYF.

Remarks on this clonotype: A much larger clone differs by one base, so this may be a read error. CDR3 amino acids: CASSGSGANVLTF. The CDR3 DNA is TGTGCCAGCAGTGGCTCTGGGGCCAACGTCCTGACTTTC. J is TRBJ2-6 and V is TRBV2, with D unclear. Trimming left V 4 bases short and J 0 bases short, with 1 base between. Per the germline V gene, CDR1 is SNHLY and CDR2 is FYNNEI. This CDR3 has 13 residues.

This clonotype was seen repeatedly, ten times or more. J is TRBJ2-7 and V is TRBV4-3; D tentatively reads TRBD1 or TRBD2 (5 bases each). Trimming shortened V by 3 bases and J by 3 bases, and 18 bases separated the two germline ends. The germline CDR1 and CDR2 sequences are LGHNA and YSLEER. This CDR3 is built from 16 residues. The CDR3 DNA reads TGCGCCAGCAGCCAGAACAAAGGATGGGGGTACTACGAGCAGTACTTC. This codes for CASSQNKGWGYYEQYF.

This clonotype was seen more than once but under ten times. CDR3 coding DNA: TGTGCCAGCAGCCTGGACAGGGGGCGCGAGACCCAGTACTTC. This codes for CASSLDRGRETQYF. This chain uses TRBV7-2 with TRBJ2-5, with 11 bases lining up with TRBD1. Germline V gives CDR1 SGHTA, CDR2 FQGNSA. CDR3 length: 14 residues. The ends lost 5 bases at V and 5 bases at J; junction bases unmatched: 4.

There are many counts of this clonotype. The gene calls are TRBV12-3 or TRBV12-4 and TRBJ2-3; D possibly uses TRBD1 or TRBD2 (5 bases each). With 6 bases removed from V and 1 base from J, the gap between germline ends came to 14 bases. This CDR3 has 15 residues. CDR3 DNA: TGTGCCAGCAGCCCATACGGGGCAGGCACAGATACGCAGTATTTT. This sequence encodes CASSPYGAGTDTQYF.

This clonotype was recorded at least ten times. The chain carries TRBV12-3 or TRBV12-4 and TRBJ2-3; TRBD2 aligns across 8 bases. The CDR3 consists of 16 residues. With 2 bases clipped from V and 0 bases from J, the junction kept 4 bases outside the gene matches. Here the CDR3 reads CASSLWASGSTDTQYF. CDR3 in DNA: TGTGCCAGCAGTTTATGGGCTAGCGGGAGCACAGATACGCAGTATTTT.

In its sample, this clonotype was seen many times. The CDR3 sequence: CASRLYGVQETQYF. DNA for the CDR3: TGTGCCAGCAGACTTTATGGCGTTCAAGAGACCCAGTACTTC. The rearrangement uses TRBV11-2 and TRBJ2-5; D gene uncertain. This CDR3 region has 14 residues. Trimming shortened V by 6 bases and J by 2 bases, and 13 bases separated the two germline ends. The germline CDR1 and CDR2 sequences are SGHAT and FQNNGV.

This clonotype was recorded at least ten times. The V call is TRBV3-1, the J call TRBJ2-7; D is possibly TRBD1 or TRBD2 (5 bases each). V was clipped by 6 bases and J by 5 bases, with 20 bases between them. CDR1 and CDR2 from the germline V gene are LGHDT and YNNKEL (reference sequence). The CDR3 covers 15 residues. The CDR3 DNA follows: TGTGCCAGCAGTGCCGATGGGACGGTACTAAACGAGCAGTACTTC. Translation: CASSADGTVLNEQYF.

There are many counts of this clonotype. The chain uses TRBV12-3 or TRBV12-4 and TRBJ1-1; no firm D call. V was shortened by 2 bases and J by 4 bases, with 5 bases between the two germline ends. This CDR3 comprises 12 residues. The CDR3 reads CASSLKGTEAFF. The CDR3 coding sequence is TGTGCCAGCAGTTTAAAGGGCACTGAAGCTTTCTTT.

Many counts were recorded for this clonotype. The chain links TRBV6-1 to TRBJ2-4; D not certain. The CDR3 is 12 residues long. V was cut by 3 bases and J by 11 bases, with 11 bases left in between. CDR1 and CDR2 from the germline V gene are MNHNS and SASEGT. The CDR3 sequence is CASSDFAYFQYF. CDR3 DNA sequence: TGTGCCAGCAGTGACTTCGCCTATTTTCAGTACTTC.

The chain is built from TRBV29-1 and TRBJ2-7, with 10 bases identical to TRBD2. V lost 6 bases, J lost 1 base, and 3 bases stayed unmatched. CDR1 is SQVTM and CDR2 is ANQGSEA in the germline V gene. This CDR3 contains 13 residues. CDR3 DNA: TGCAGCGTCAAGCGGGAGGGTTCCTACGAGCAGTACTTC. Translating it yields CSVKREGSYEQYF.

The chain joins TRBV7-9 to TRBJ2-1; 8 bases agree with TRBD1. Germline-derived CDR1 and CDR2 are SEHNR and FQNEAQ (reference sequence). This CDR3 region has 12 residues. V lost 3 bases, J lost 16 bases, and 8 bases stayed unmatched. This chain's CDR3 is CASSLTDRGHFF. DNA of the CDR3: TGTGCCAGCAGCTTGACAGACAGGGGCCATTTCTTC.

The chain employs TRBV19 and TRBJ1-2; 11 bases agree with TRBD1. J gave up 8 bases and V 5 bases, and 1 base lay outside the gene matches. The CDR3 contains 12 residues. Germline V CDR1 and CDR2: LNHDA, SQIVND (reference sequence). CDR3 sequence (DNA): TGTGCCAGTAGTCGGACAGGGGGCGGCTACACCTTC. It yields the protein CASSRTGGGYTF.